This T cell receptor (beta chain) comes out of a study of CD8+ T cells in alopecia areata. Study-level findings and limits: Researchers say the link of baseline CD8+ expansion to response remains uncertain, with one nonresponder.

Extracted RNA was reverse transcribed into cDNA, the sequencing template. Measured with immunoSEQ multiplex PCR; TCRdb has only the in-frame clones, and not every one. The table shows roughly 220,000 clones, with 66% occurring only once. Concerning this clone itself: Its antigen is currently unknown.

This CDR3 comprises 13 residues. Germline CDR1 is SGHRS and CDR2 is YFSETQ. J gave up 7 bases and V 4 bases, and 7 bases lay outside the gene matches. This sample's treatment: oral pan-JAK inhibitor, 5-10 mg twice daily. This TCR was recovered from a human donor with alopecia areata. The rearrangement joins TRBV5-1 to TRBJ1-1; TRBD1 matches at 7 bases. The material was CD4+ T cells sorted from blood, obtained at week 44, from a patient treated with tofacitinib. In DNA, the CDR3 is TGCGCCAGCAGCGACAGAGACAGGGTTGAAGCTTTCTTT. Translating it yields CASSDRDRVEAFF.